This is a list of T cell receptor beta chains from one sample in a study of human T cells and chemical hapten exposure. In TCRdb, the RACE reads were re-called with MiXCR into one record per CDR3 protein. The sample has roughly 260,000 distinct CDR3 sequences, approximately 8.4% seen once. The sample here was whole blood, taken in connection with sensitization to the hapten diphenylcyclopropenone (DPC). These receptors came from a woman aged 40 to 50 with alopecia areata. Some clones in this sample may be carry-over from other donors' samples. Each CDR3 is given without its conserved first and last residue. The D gene is left open where the match is weak.

D	J	V	CDR3
TRBD2	TRBJ2-1	TRBV3-1	ASSQGSGSSYNEQF
TRBD2	TRBJ2-3	TRBV12-3/TRBV12-4	ASRLSGRGTDTQY
TRBD1	TRBJ1-2	TRBV30	ACWTGGVYGYT
.	TRBJ2-3	TRBV5-1	ASSLFGRRATDTQY
.	TRBJ1-4	TRBV7-2	ASSAILRGEKLF
.	TRBJ2-2	TRBV2	ASLQTSNTGELF
.	TRBJ2-1	TRBV20-1	SGVRDGEQF
TRBD2	TRBJ2-7	TRBV28	ASSFVAGGGRRQY
.	TRBJ2-1	TRBV3-1	ASSQVLVSYNEQF
.	TRBJ2-1	TRBV6-1	ASSEALRNEQF
TRBD2	TRBJ2-7	TRBV6-5	ASKGLAAVYEQY
.	TRBJ2-7	TRBV28	ASSSTGRAAYEQY
TRBD2	TRBJ2-4	TRBV5-1	ASSLEESGRMVNIQY
.	TRBJ2-7	TRBV6-5	ASRGPTESYEQY
TRBD1	TRBJ1-2	TRBV11-2	ASSYPSLRRTGYGYT
TRBD1	TRBJ2-1	TRBV12-3/TRBV12-4	ASSRTGTYNEQF
TRBD2	TRBJ2-1	TRBV28	ASSFSLAGANEQF
TRBD1	TRBJ1-4	TRBV5-1	ASRGGQGREKLF
TRBD2	TRBJ2-2	TRBV7-8	ASSPGATSGTGELF
TRBD2	TRBJ2-1	TRBV7-9	ASSGTSGTNEQF
TRBD1	TRBJ2-7	TRBV28	ASSSADRGLYEQY
.	TRBJ1-3	TRBV12-3/TRBV12-4	ASSLSREGNTIY
.	TRBJ2-3	TRBV27	ASSLWTRPDTQY
.	TRBJ2-2	TRBV7-9	ASSFWEDTGELF
.	TRBJ1-2	TRBV28	ASSPGYGYT
TRBD2	TRBJ2-1	TRBV7-9	ASSLTSGNHNEQF
TRBD2	TRBJ2-7	TRBV7-9	ASSSMGSSGTPTYEQY
.	TRBJ1-1	TRBV28	ASSHLLGLGTEAF
.	TRBJ2-4	TRBV20-1	SARDRVVLNIQY
.	TRBJ1-3	TRBV20-1	SAPKQSSGNTIY
TRBD1	TRBJ1-1	TRBV28	ASTSTGTEKRQAF
.	TRBJ1-4	TRBV24-1	ATSDRTAINEKLF
TRBD1	TRBJ1-6	TRBV27	ASSLDRGTNSPLH
.	TRBJ2-1	TRBV14	ASSQEGPRRF
.	TRBJ1-5	TRBV28	ASTKLIGSQPQH